The present entry profiles one T cell receptor (beta chain) with its context. Antigen specificity is unknown. The DNA is omitted, as the CDR3 cannot be located on it reliably, and the CDR3 follows TCRdb's listing. CDR1 GTSNPN and CDR2 SVGIG come from the germline V gene (reference sequence). The CDR3 contains 15 residues when both ends are counted. PCR primers comprised 60 Vbeta and 13 Jbeta primers. Some clones are missing from TCRdb's copy, which holds only in-frame ones; the method was immunoSEQ multiplex PCR. This sample's clone table lists 130,000 or so clones. This sample stems from a study of cytomegalovirus exposure and HLA in healthy donors. Study-wide results and caveats: Being productive about 87% or about 30% of the time was typical of most TCR beta V segments in an earlier analysis.

The chain carries TRBV30 and TRBJ1-1. The sequence came from a woman under 30 in good health and CMV-seronegative. The specimen was PBMCs. The CDR3 spells CALKKFGSGGAEAFF.